These 10 T cell receptor beta chains originate from one sample sequenced in a study of CD8 T cells in Susac syndrome. Random hexamers were used to reverse transcribe an amount of roughly 0.45 to 1 ug RNA. Using its own MiXCR run on the immunoSEQ multiplex PCR reads, TCRdb lists one record per CDR3 protein. The sample has 160,000 or so distinct CDR3 sequences; 90% to 95% are singletons. Specimen: CD4+ T cells from PBMCs. These receptor sequences come from a human donor with Susac syndrome.

This clonotype has just one count. This sequence joins TRBV2 and TRBJ2-5, with D possibly TRBD1 on 5 matching bases. Germline loops: CDR1 SNHLY, CDR2 FYNNEI. Trimming took off 4 bases at V and 4 bases at J, with 10 bases between the two ends. The CDR3 covers 13 residues. The CDR3 protein is CASSGGSLETQYF. For the CDR3, the DNA is TGTGCCAGCAGTGGGGGCAGCCTAGAGACCCAGTACTTC.

V gene TRBV5-6 combines with J gene TRBJ2-3; D perhaps matches TRBD1 (5 bases). Germline CDR1 is SGHDT and CDR2 is YYEEEE. This CDR3 is 14 amino acids long. Trimming shortened V by 0 bases and J by 11 bases, and 16 bases separated the two germline ends. This CDR3 is CASSLDGRVSGQYF. CDR3 DNA: TGTGCCAGCAGCTTGGATGGCAGGGTTAGTGGGCAGTATTTT.

The chain employs TRBV7-2 and TRBJ1-6; no clear D gene. Germline CDR1 SGHTA, CDR2 FQGNSA. The CDR3 has 13 amino acids. V was cut by 5 bases and J by 9 bases, with 11 bases left in between. CDR3 region: CASSPSWGSPLHF. The CDR3 DNA reads TGTGCCAGCAGCCCCTCGTGGGGTTCACCCCTCCACTTT.

This clonotype is a singleton in its sample. As DNA, the CDR3 is TGTGCCAGCAGCCCACGGGACAGGACCGATGGGCAGTTCTTC. Its protein is CASSPRDRTDGQFF. The J gene is TRBJ2-1, the V gene TRBV9, with TRBD1 identical over 8 bases. Germline trimming cut 4 bases from V and 12 bases from J; bases unmatched to any gene: 12. From germline, CDR1 is SGDLS and CDR2 YYNGEE. The CDR3 has 14 amino acids.

This chain uses TRBV20-1 with TRBJ2-4, with unresolved D. This CDR3 region has 10 residues. Germline V gene sequence: CDR1 DFQATT, CDR2 SNEGSKA (reference sequence). Trimming took off 4 bases at V and 8 bases at J, with 6 bases between the two ends. The CDR3 protein is CSATRDIQYF. The CDR3 DNA reads as TGCAGTGCTACGAGAGACATTCAGTACTTC.

This chain connects TRBV11-2 to TRBJ2-1; 15 bases map to TRBD2. J lost 7 bases, V lost 4 bases, and 2 bases had no gene match. Germline assignment: CDR1 SGHAT and CDR2 FQNNGV. The CDR3 length is 15 residues. The CDR3 loop is CASSSGLAGGNEQFF. For the CDR3, the DNA is TGTGCCAGCAGCTCCGGACTAGCGGGGGGGAATGAGCAGTTCTTC.

The count of this clonotype is one. DNA for the CDR3: TGCAGTGCTAGAGAAGAGTTCGGCCGGGAAACAAGGAATGAGCAGTTCTTC. It specifies CSAREEFGRETRNEQFF. The V call is TRBV20-1, the J call TRBJ2-1, with D perhaps TRBD2 (5 bases). Per germline, CDR1 DFQATT and CDR2 SNEGSKA (reference sequence). The CDR3 covers 17 residues. V gave up 0 bases and J gave up 7 bases, with 22 bases separating them.

The CDR3, as DNA: TGTGCCAGCAGCTTGGCCCTCCTAGCGGGGGCAATCTACGAGCAGTACTTC. Encoded protein: CASSLALLAGAIYEQYF. V and J are TRBV7-8 and TRBJ2-7; 10 bases agree with TRBD2. Germline CDR1 SGHVS, CDR2 FQNEAQ. CDR3 length: 17 residues. V shed 3 bases, J shed 3 bases, and the junction held 11 bases outside the gene matches.

The chain is built from TRBV7-2 and TRBJ2-3; maybe TRBD2 (5 bases). The CDR3 is 15 amino acids. Germline CDR1 reads SGHTA; CDR2 reads FQGNSA. Trimming stripped 0 bases from V and 4 bases from J, with 11 bases between. This CDR3 is CASSLASSIADTQYF. For the CDR3, the DNA is TGTGCCAGCAGCTTAGCCTCTAGCATCGCAGATACGCAGTATTTT. Based on the CDR3 plus reference TRBV7-2 and TRBJ2-3, the full variable domain is GAGVSQSPSNKVTEKGKDVELRCDPISGHTALYWYRQSLGQGLEFLIYFQGNSAPDKSGLPSDRFSAERTGGSVSTLTIQRTQQEDSAVYLCASSLASSIADTQYFGPGTRLTVL.

This sequence joins TRBV7-9 and TRBJ2-3; D is ambiguous. From germline, CDR1 is SEHNR and CDR2 FQNEAQ (reference sequence). Between the trimmed V and J ends, which lost 3 bases and 2 bases, there was a span of 9 bases. This CDR3 contains 14 residues. CDR3 loop: CASSFDPNTDTQYF. The DNA for the CDR3 is TGTGCCAGCAGCTTTGATCCGAACACAGATACGCAGTATTTT.